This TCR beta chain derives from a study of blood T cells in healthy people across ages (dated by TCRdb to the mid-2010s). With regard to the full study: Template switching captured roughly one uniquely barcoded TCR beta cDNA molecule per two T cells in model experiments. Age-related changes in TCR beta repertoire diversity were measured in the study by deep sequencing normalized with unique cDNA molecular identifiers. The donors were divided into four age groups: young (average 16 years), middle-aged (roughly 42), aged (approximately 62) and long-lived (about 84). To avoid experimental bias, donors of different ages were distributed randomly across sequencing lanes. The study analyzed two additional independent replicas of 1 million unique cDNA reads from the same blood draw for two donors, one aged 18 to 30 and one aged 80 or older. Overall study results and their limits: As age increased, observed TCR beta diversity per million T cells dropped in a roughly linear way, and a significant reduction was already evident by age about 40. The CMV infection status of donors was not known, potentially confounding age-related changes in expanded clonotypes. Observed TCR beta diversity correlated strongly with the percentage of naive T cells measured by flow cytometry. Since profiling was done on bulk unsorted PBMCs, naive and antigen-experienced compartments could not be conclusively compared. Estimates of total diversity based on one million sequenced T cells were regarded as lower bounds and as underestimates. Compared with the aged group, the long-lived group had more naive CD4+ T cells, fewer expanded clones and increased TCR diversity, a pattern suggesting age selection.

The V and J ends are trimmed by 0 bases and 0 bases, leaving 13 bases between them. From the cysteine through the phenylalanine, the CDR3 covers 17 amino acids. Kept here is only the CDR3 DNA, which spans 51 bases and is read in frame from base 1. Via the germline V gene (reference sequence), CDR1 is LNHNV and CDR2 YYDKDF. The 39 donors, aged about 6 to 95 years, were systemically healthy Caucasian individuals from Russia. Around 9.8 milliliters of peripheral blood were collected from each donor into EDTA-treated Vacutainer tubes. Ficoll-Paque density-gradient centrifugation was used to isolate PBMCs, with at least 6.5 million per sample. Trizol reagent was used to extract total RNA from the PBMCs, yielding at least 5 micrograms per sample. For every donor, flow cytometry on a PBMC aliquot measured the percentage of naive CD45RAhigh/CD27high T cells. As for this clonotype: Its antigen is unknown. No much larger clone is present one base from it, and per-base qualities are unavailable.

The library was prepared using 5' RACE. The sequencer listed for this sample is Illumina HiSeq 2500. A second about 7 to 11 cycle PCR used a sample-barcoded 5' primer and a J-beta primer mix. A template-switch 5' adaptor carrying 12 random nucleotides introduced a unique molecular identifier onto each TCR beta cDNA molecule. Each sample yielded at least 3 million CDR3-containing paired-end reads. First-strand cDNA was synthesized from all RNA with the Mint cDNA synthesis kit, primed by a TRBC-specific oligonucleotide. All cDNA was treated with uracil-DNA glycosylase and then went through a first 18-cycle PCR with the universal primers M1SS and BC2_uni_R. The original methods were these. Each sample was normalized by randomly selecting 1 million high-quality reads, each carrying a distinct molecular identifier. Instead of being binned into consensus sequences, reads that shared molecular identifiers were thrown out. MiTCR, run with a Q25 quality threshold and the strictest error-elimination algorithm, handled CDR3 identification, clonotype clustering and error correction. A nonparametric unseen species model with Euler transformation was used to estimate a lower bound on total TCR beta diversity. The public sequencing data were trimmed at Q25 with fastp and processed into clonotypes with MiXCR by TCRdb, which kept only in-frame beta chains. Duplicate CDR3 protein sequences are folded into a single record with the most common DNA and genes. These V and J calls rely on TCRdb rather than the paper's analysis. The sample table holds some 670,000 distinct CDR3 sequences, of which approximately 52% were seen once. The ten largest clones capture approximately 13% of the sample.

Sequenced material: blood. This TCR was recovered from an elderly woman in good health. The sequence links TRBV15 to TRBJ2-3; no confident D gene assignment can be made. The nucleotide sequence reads TGTGCCACCAGCAGAGATCGGCTTGCCGGGAGCACAGATACGCAGTATTTT. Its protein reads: CATSRDRLAGSTDTQYF.